These 14 T cell receptor beta chains were all obtained from the same sample, sequenced in a study of response to subunit inactivated influenza vaccine. One entry per CDR3 protein, called by TCRdb with MiXCR from the RT-PCR reads. The sample has fewer than 250,000 distinct CDR3 sequences; about 15% are singletons. The sequenced sample was CD8+ T cells sorted from PBMCs, obtained about 5 days after vaccination. Every receptor here comes from a man aged 45-65 years who received an inactivated influenza vaccine.

This clonotype was picked up a small number of times. The V call is TRBV6-1, the J call TRBJ1-1; D gene unclear. Between the trimmed V and J ends, which lost 1 base and 3 bases, there was a span of 18 bases. Germline CDR1 is MNHNS and CDR2 is SASEGT. The CDR3 loop spans 17 amino acids. DNA of the CDR3: TGTGCCAGCAGTGAAGAGCTTATTGTAAATCCGGACACTGAAGCTTTCTTT. Protein product: CASSEELIVNPDTEAFF.

The rearrangement joins TRBV4-2 to TRBJ2-1; 11 bases are a match to TRBD1. Unmatched junction bases numbered 5, after V lost 0 bases and J lost 7 bases. Germline assignment: CDR1 LGHNA and CDR2 YNFKEQ. This CDR3 has 16 amino acids. The CDR3, as DNA: TGTGCCAGCAGCCAAGAGACCGGGACAGGGGGGAATGAGCAGTTCTTC. It is translated as CASSQETGTGGNEQFF.

The gene calls are TRBV10-2 and TRBJ2-7; D is ambiguous. Germline V gives CDR1 WSHSY, CDR2 SAAADI. Deletions cut 5 bases from V and 2 bases from J, with 13 bases between. This CDR3 region has 14 residues. This chain's CDR3 is CASSLEMKAYEQYF. CDR3 DNA: TGCGCCAGCAGTCTAGAGATGAAAGCCTACGAGCAGTACTTC.

The chain links TRBV27 to TRBJ2-1; possibly TRBD2 for D (6 bases). V dropped 1 base and J dropped 2 bases, with 12 bases sitting between them. Germline values: CDR1 MNHEY, CDR2 SMNVEV (reference sequence). The CDR3 spans 16 residues. In DNA, the CDR3 is TGTGCCAGCAGTTTATATTCGGGAGTAACCTACAATGAGCAGTTCTTC. It codes for CASSLYSGVTYNEQFF.

This clonotype was recorded many times. The rearrangement links TRBV20-1 to TRBJ2-3, with D perhaps being TRBD1 or TRBD2 (5 bases each). The V end lost 6 bases, the J end lost 0 bases, and 16 bases lay between the germline ends. The length of the CDR3 is 15 residues. CDR1 and CDR2 (germline): DFQATT, SNEGSKA (reference sequence). The chain's CDR3 is CSAEDIYTSTDTQYF. In DNA form, the CDR3 reads TGCAGTGCGGAGGACATTTATACTAGCACAGATACGCAGTATTTT.

This clonotype was seen more than once but under ten times. V and J are TRBV5-1 and TRBJ1-1, with a weak D call TRBD1 (6 bases). Germline CDR1 and CDR2: SGHRS and YFSETQ. The length of the CDR3 is 13 residues. With 7 bases removed from V and 1 base from J, the gap between germline ends came to 11 bases. This chain's CDR3 is CASRPGANTEAFF. Here the CDR3 DNA reads TGCGCCAGCCGCCCGGGGGCGAACACTGAAGCTTTCTTT.

This clonotype has a handful of counts. V gene TRBV2 combines with J gene TRBJ2-5; tentative D call: TRBD1 (6 bases). Germline CDR1 is SNHLY and CDR2 is FYNNEI. Trimming left V 5 bases short and J 3 bases short, with 7 bases between. The CDR3 has 12 amino acids. The CDR3 spells CASSSGEETQYF. The CDR3 DNA is TGTGCCAGCAGTTCAGGGGAAGAGACCCAGTACTTC.

This chain links TRBV7-2 with TRBJ2-5; D remains unclear. This CDR3 has 14 residues. Germline lookup yields CDR1 SGHTA and CDR2 FQGNSA. Deletions cut 4 bases from V and 1 base from J, with 10 bases between. CDR3 DNA: TGTGCCAGCAGCTCTATATGGACCCAAGAGACCCAGTACTTC. Translating it yields CASSSIWTQETQYF.

This clonotype showed up just a few times. This chain connects TRBV29-1 to TRBJ1-4; TRBD1 agrees at 7 bases. The germline CDR1 and CDR2 sequences are SQVTM and ANQGSEA. Trimming at V came to 7 bases and at J to 0 bases, leaving 5 bases not matched to a gene. CDR3 length: 14 amino acids. In DNA form, the CDR3 reads TGCAGCGGACGGGACAGCGCAACTAATGAAAAACTGTTTTTT. This encodes CSGRDSATNEKLFF.

This clonotype was counted a few times. The genes are TRBV27 and TRBJ2-2; D perhaps matches TRBD2 (6 bases). This CDR3 region has 15 residues. V was cut by 2 bases and J by 6 bases, with 13 bases left in between. The germline V gene encodes CDR1 MNHEY and CDR2 SMNVEV (reference sequence). The CDR3 sequence: CASSLLQGGAGELFF. CDR3 in DNA: TGTGCCAGCAGTTTACTGCAGGGAGGCGCCGGGGAGCTGTTTTTT.

This clonotype was seen a handful of times. The rearrangement joins TRBV5-1 to TRBJ2-1, with 11 bases aligning to TRBD2. The CDR3 length is 16 residues. The V gene end was trimmed by 3 bases and the J gene end by 7 bases; junction bases not matched to a gene: 9. CDR1 is SGHRS and CDR2 is YFSETQ in the germline V gene. The CDR3 DNA reads as TGCGCCAGCAGCTCGGGAATAGCGGGAGGGCCGAATGAGCAGTTCTTC. Amino acids: CASSSGIAGGPNEQFF. Combining the CDR3 with reference TRBV5-1 and TRBJ2-1 gives the whole variable domain KAGVTQTPRYLIKTRGQQVTLSCSPISGHRSVSWYQQTPGQGLQFLFEYFSETQRNKGNFPGRFSGRQFSNSRSEMNVSTLELGDSALYLCASSSGIAGGPNEQFFGPGTRLTVL.

This clonotype appeared many times. The J gene is TRBJ2-1, the V gene TRBV10-3, with 11 bases matching TRBD2. The CDR3 extends over 15 amino acids. The germline V gene has CDR1 ENHRY and CDR2 SYGVKD. Germline trimming cut 11 bases from V and 6 bases from J; bases unmatched to any gene: 12. CDR3 DNA: TGTGCCTCCCAACCTCTAGCGGGAGGCGGCAATGAGCAGTTCTTC. As protein: CASQPLAGGGNEQFF.

This clonotype was recorded a few times. V is TRBV4-2 and J is TRBJ2-6; D is unclear. V was trimmed by 2 bases and J by 0 bases, leaving 8 bases between them. Germline V gene sequence: CDR1 LGHNA, CDR2 YNFKEQ. The CDR3 sequence is 16 residues long. The CDR3 sequence: CASSQTQFSGANVLTF. CDR3 sequence (DNA): TGTGCCAGCAGCCAAACCCAGTTCTCTGGGGCCAACGTCCTGACTTTC.

The chain joins TRBV29-1 to TRBJ2-7, with a tentative D call TRBD2 (6 bases). Trimming removed 4 bases at V and 2 bases at J, with 18 bases between. Germline CDR1 SQVTM, CDR2 ANQGSEA. The CDR3 is 15 residues long. The CDR3 nucleotides are TGCAGCGTTGGGCTGGCGGGGCGGTTAACCTACGAGCAGTACTTC. It codes for CSVGLAGRLTYEQYF.